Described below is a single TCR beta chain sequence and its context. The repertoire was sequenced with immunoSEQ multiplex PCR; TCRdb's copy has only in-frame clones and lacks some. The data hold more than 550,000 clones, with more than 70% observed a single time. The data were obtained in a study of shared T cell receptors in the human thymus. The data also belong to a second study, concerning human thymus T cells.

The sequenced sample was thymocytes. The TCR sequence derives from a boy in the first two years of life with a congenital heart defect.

CDR3 nucleotide sequence: TGTGCCAGCAGCTTAGAGCCAGGGGCTAACTATGGCTACACCTTC. Its translation: CASSLEPGANYGYTF. The chain has TRBV7-6 and TRBJ1-2, with D tentatively TRBD1 (6 bases). Trimming took 1 base from V and 0 from J, leaving 9 bases between them. CDR1 SGHVS and CDR2 FNYEAQ come from the germline V gene. The CDR3 totals 15 residues.